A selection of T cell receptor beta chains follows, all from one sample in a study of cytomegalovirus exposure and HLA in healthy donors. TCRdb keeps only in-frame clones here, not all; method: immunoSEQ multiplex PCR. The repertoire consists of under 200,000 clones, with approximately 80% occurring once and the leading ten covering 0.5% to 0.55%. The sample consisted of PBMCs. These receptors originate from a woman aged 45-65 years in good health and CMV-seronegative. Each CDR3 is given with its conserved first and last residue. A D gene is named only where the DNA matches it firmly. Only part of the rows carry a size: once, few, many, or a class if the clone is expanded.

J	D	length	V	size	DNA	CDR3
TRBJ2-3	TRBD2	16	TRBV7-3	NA	TGTGCCAGCAGCTTAACACTAGCGGGGAGCACAGATACGCAGTATTTT	CASSLTLAGSTDTQYF
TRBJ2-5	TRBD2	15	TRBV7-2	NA	TGTGCCAGCAGCTTGGCGGGAGGTCCCCCAGAGACCCAGTACTTC	CASSLAGGPPETQYF
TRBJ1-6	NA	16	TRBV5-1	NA	TGCGCCAGCAGCTTGGAGCAGGGCCCTGCGGATTCACCCCTCCACTTT	CASSLEQGPADSPLHF
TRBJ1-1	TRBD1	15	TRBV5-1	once	TGCGCCAGCAGCTTGGAGGAGACAGGGACATACGAAGCTTTCTTT	CASSLEETGTYEAFF
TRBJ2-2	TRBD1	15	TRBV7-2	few	TGTGCCAGCAGAGGACAGGGGGCGGCGACCGGGGAGCTGTTTTTT	CASRGQGAATGELFF
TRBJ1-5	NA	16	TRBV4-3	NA	TGCGCCAGCAGCCAAGATCATAGGCAGGGGTGGCAGCCCCAGCATTTT	CASSQDHRQGWQPQHF
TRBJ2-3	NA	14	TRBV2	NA	TGTGCCAGCAGTGAATCTCCCCCCACAGATACGCAGTATTTT	CASSESPPTDTQYF
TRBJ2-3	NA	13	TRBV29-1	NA	TGCAGCGTTGAAGGGACTAGCACAGATACGCAGTATTTT	CSVEGTSTDTQYF
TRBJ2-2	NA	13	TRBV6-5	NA	TGTGCCAGCGGGCAGACAGACACCGGGGAGCTGTTTTTT	CASGQTDTGELFF
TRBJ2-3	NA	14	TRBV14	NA	TGTGCCAGCAGCCAAGACAGGGGTTCAGATACGCAGTATTTT	CASSQDRGSDTQYF
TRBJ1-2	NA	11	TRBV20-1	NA	TGCGGACAGACAGTACAGTATGGCTACACCTTC	CGQTVQYGYTF
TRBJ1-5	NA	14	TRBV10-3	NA	TGTGCCACCCGAACAGGCGCAAGCAATCAGCCCCAGCATTTT	CATRTGASNQPQHF
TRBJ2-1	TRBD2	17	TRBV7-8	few	TGTGCCAGCAGCTTAGGGACTAGCGGGGGCAACTGGAATGAGCAGTTCTTC	CASSLGTSGGNWNEQFF
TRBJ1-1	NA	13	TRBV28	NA	TGTGCCAGCAGTCCCGGACAGCAATTTGAAGCTTTCTTT	CASSPGQQFEAFF
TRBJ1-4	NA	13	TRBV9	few	TGTGCCAGCAGCGTGGTGGGCGAGGGAAAACTGTTTTTT	CASSVVGEGKLFF
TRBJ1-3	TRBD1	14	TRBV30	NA	TGTGCCTGGGAGAAGACAGGGGCTGGAAACACCATATATTTT	CAWEKTGAGNTIYF
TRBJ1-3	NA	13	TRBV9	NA	TGTGCCAGCAGTCGTAATCCTGGAAACACCATATATTTT	CASSRNPGNTIYF